This T cell receptor beta chain was observed in a study of blood T cell repertoires in COVID-19. Study overall: The analysed material was cDNA or gDNA that came from T cells, B-cell-depleted T cells, or PBMCs.

The trim removed 3 bases at V and 1 base at J, leaving 4 bases unmatched. This CDR3 region has 14 residues. Germline CDR1 is GTSNPN and CDR2 is SVGIG (reference sequence). This clone was counted a single time. Study processing details: Reference gene primers were amplified, and this amplification served to estimate nucleated cell counts. Generated by immunoSEQ multiplex PCR, the TCRdb table keeps only in-frame clones and is missing some. V and J calls and clone size come straight from that table; D and trimming were deduced from the DNA. The sample records around 190,000 clones, 88% being singletons. The sequence came from a man aged 25 to 40 with acute or convalescent COVID-19. The sequenced sample was peripheral blood. The chain uses TRBV30 and TRBJ1-1; 8 bases match TRBD1. CDR3 coding DNA: TGTGCCTGGAGGGGCAGGGGGCGGAACACTGAAGCTTTCTTT. It specifies CAWRGRGRNTEAFF.